This TCR beta chain was identified in a study of cytomegalovirus exposure and HLA in healthy donors. Turning to the study itself: From HLA-typed donors, an early data release held tens of millions of unique TCRs.

Study results and caveats: A later analysis linked a missense DCLRE1C variant to TCR beta V- and J-gene trimming.

The PCR contained 60 Vbeta and 13 Jbeta primers. Produced via immunoSEQ multiplex PCR; TCRdb's table is partial and in-frame only. The table shows 210,000 or so clones, with 60% to 80% occurring only once. Trimming took off 0 bases at V and 8 bases at J, with 13 bases between the two ends. The germline CDR1 and CDR2 sequences are SGHTA and FQGTGA. CDR3 length equals 14 residues. In the case of this clone: The antigen is undetermined.

The sample comprised PBMCs. The clonotype originates from a man younger than 35 in good health and CMV-seronegative. The V call is TRBV7-3, the J call TRBJ1-2; D might be TRBD1 (5 bases). The CDR3 is CASSLTFGGEGYTF. DNA of the CDR3: TGTGCCAGCAGCTTAACGTTCGGGGGAGAAGGCTACACCTTC. The full variable domain, completed using reference TRBV7-3 and TRBJ1-2, is GAGVSQTPSNKVTEKGKYVELRCDPISGHTALYWYRQSLGQGPEFLIYFQGTGAADDSGLPNDRFFAVRPEGSVSTLKIQRTERGDSAVYLCASSLTFGGEGYTFGSGTRLTVV.